Below, 19 T cell receptor beta chains from the same sample are listed, as sequenced in a study of blood T cell repertoires in COVID-19. Clones were read by immunoSEQ multiplex PCR, and TCRdb kept only the in-frame ones, dropping some. The data hold about 190,000 clones, with 70% to 80% observed a single time. Sequenced: peripheral blood. The source of these receptors is a woman aged 45-60 years with acute or convalescent COVID-19.

This chain joins TRBV18 and TRBJ1-2; no clear D. V was cut by 0 bases and J by 8 bases, with 10 bases left in between. The CDR3 sequence is 13 residues long. Germline CDR1 and CDR2: KGHSH and LQKENI. The CDR3 sequence: CASSPPGKVGYTF. The DNA for the CDR3 is TGTGCCAGCTCACCACCGGGCAAGGTGGGCTACACCTTC.

The chain joins TRBV6-6 to TRBJ1-2; TRBD1 agrees at 9 bases. Germline assignment: CDR1 MNHNY and CDR2 SVGAGI (reference sequence). This CDR3 region has 14 residues. Unmatched junction bases numbered 8, after V lost 7 bases and J lost 5 bases. The CDR3 DNA follows: TGTGCCAGCAACCCACAGGGGGCGCGTTATGGCTACACCTTC. It is translated as CASNPQGARYGYTF.

This clone was detected a few times. The CDR3 loop reads CASSFGQGRAFF. In nucleotides, the CDR3 is TGTGCCAGCAGTTTCGGACAGGGACGGGCTTTCTTT. The V and J genes are TRBV6-5 and TRBJ1-1; 8 bases align to TRBD1. The CDR3 is 12 amino acids. Germline values: CDR1 MNHEY, CDR2 SVGAGI. Trimming at V came to 4 bases and at J to 11 bases, leaving 6 bases not matched to a gene.

The count of this clone is one. The chain uses TRBV7-2 and TRBJ2-3; no reliable D call. This CDR3 comprises 16 residues. The V end lost 5 bases, the J end lost 0 bases, and 15 bases lay between the germline ends. Germline CDR1 SGHTA, CDR2 FQGNSA. CDR3 coding DNA: TGTGCCAGCAGCCCGGTTTGGTCCTGGAGCACAGATACGCAGTATTTT. Protein product: CASSPVWSWSTDTQYF. Using reference TRBV7-2 and TRBJ2-3 for the parts outside the CDR3, the full variable domain is GAGVSQSPSNKVTEKGKDVELRCDPISGHTALYWYRQSLGQGLEFLIYFQGNSAPDKSGLPSDRFSAERTGGSVSTLTIQRTQQEDSAVYLCASSPVWSWSTDTQYFGPGTRLTVL.

CDR3 in amino acids: CATSDPRDRTYEQYF. In nucleotides, the CDR3 is TGTGCCACCAGTGACCCCCGGGACAGGACCTACGAGCAGTACTTC. The chain employs TRBV24-1 and TRBJ2-7; the match to TRBD1 covers 8 bases. CDR1 and CDR2 from the germline V gene are KGHDR and SFDVKD. Losses at the gene ends were 4 bases for V and 2 bases for J; bases not matched to a gene: 6. This CDR3 has 15 residues.

The DNA of the CDR3 is TGTGCCAGCAGGGGACAGGGCGGGGCCGGGGAGCTGTTTTTT. As protein: CASRGQGGAGELFF. The chain couples TRBV6-5 to TRBJ2-2; 9 nucleotides agree with TRBD1. This CDR3 is 14 amino acids long. Per germline, CDR1 MNHEY and CDR2 SVGAGI. V gave up 6 bases and J gave up 6 bases; unmatched junction bases: 5.

This chain uses TRBV29-1 with TRBJ1-2; no definite D call. Germline CDR1 is SQVTM and CDR2 is ANQGSEA. V was shortened by 7 bases and J by 8 bases, with 17 bases between the two germline ends. The CDR3 consists of 12 residues. In nucleotides, the CDR3 is TGCAGCGCCGGAGGAACGAACGGAGGCTACACCTTC. Translating gives CSAGGTNGGYTF.

The chain has TRBV28 and TRBJ1-2, with TRBD1 identical over 8 bases. After removal of 7 bases from V and 7 bases from J, the junction contained 20 bases not matched to a gene. In germline, CDR1 is MDHEN, CDR2 SYDVKM. The CDR3 loop spans 17 amino acids. The CDR3 loop reads CASTIQGALGLNGGYTF. The CDR3 DNA sequence: TGTGCCAGCACCATCCAGGGGGCTTTGGGACTTAACGGTGGCTACACCTTC.

The rearrangement links TRBV3-1 (or the pseudogene TRBV3-2) to TRBJ1-2; the match to TRBD1 covers 11 bases. The CDR3 runs 14 residues. Germline V lookup: CDR1 LGHDT, CDR2 YNNKEL (reference sequence). V shed 0 bases and J 12 bases; nucleotides not matched to a gene: 6. CDR3 region: CASSQDYEGQGDTF. The DNA for the CDR3 is TGTGCCAGCAGCCAAGATTACGAGGGACAGGGGGACACCTTC.

The chain's CDR3 is CASSYISITYEQYF. In DNA, the CDR3 is TGTGCCAGCAGTTATATTAGCATCACCTACGAGCAGTACTTC. The chain joins TRBV6-2 or TRBV6-3 to TRBJ2-7; the D is unclear. This CDR3 region has 14 residues. Per germline, CDR1 MNHEY and CDR2 SVGEGT. Between the trimmed V and J ends, which lost 3 bases and 2 bases, there was a span of 11 bases.

This chain joins TRBV27 and TRBJ2-3; D may be TRBD2 (6 bases). Trimming removed 4 bases at V and 3 bases at J, with 14 bases between. The CDR3 covers 15 residues. Germline CDR1 reads MNHEY; CDR2 reads SMNVEV (reference sequence). The CDR3 loop is CASSSSWRGTDTQYF. The CDR3 region has the DNA TGTGCCAGCAGTTCGTCGTGGAGGGGTACAGATACGCAGTATTTT.

The rearrangement links TRBV21-1 to TRBJ1-2; the table's D call TRBD1 went unverified against the DNA. TRBV21-1 is a documented pseudogene. The CDR3 loop spans 16 amino acids. The CDR3, as DNA: TGTGCCAGCAGCCGGGGGTCGGGACAGATCTATGTTGGCTACACCTTC. It encodes CASSRGSGQIYVGYTF.

The chain combines TRBV5-1 with TRBJ1-5, with a possible D match to TRBD1 (6 bases). V gave up 7 bases and J gave up 5 bases, with 13 bases separating them. The germline V gene encodes CDR1 SGHRS and CDR2 YFSETQ. This CDR3 has 13 residues. CDR3 nucleotides: TGCGCCAGCCGGTCAGGGGAAGATCAGCCCCAGCATTTT. Its translation: CASRSGEDQPQHF. The full variable domain, completed using reference TRBV5-1 and TRBJ1-5, is KAGVTQTPRYLIKTRGQQVTLSCSPISGHRSVSWYQQTPGQGLQFLFEYFSETQRNKGNFPGRFSGRQFSNSRSEMNVSTLELGDSALYLCASRSGEDQPQHFGDGTRLSIL.

The V call is TRBV29-1, the J call TRBJ2-1; TRBD2 agrees at 10 bases. CDR3 length: 15 residues. Trimming took 6 bases from V and 4 from J; bases not matched to a gene: 9. Looked up from germline, CDR1 is SQVTM and CDR2 is ANQGSEA. CDR3 sequence reads: CSVDRLAGLYNEQFF. The CDR3 DNA reads TGCAGCGTCGATCGACTAGCGGGTTTATACAATGAGCAGTTCTTC.

The sample holds one count of this clone. The genes are TRBV15 and TRBJ1-2, with a tentative D call TRBD1 (6 bases). The CDR3 sequence is 12 residues long. Germline V gene sequence: CDR1 LNHNV, CDR2 YYDKDF (reference sequence). Trimming removed 4 bases from V and 5 bases from J, with 8 bases in between. The CDR3 spells CATSTTGYGYTF. The CDR3 region has the DNA TGTGCCACCAGCACTACAGGGTATGGCTACACCTTC.

The V gene is TRBV4-3, the J gene TRBJ2-7, with TRBD1 as a possible D gene (5 bases). The CDR3 is made up of 14 amino acids. Germline CDR1 and CDR2: LGHNA and YSLEER. V was pared by 1 base and J by 1 base, with 8 bases between. The CDR3 spells CASSQGTQSYEQYF. The CDR3, as DNA: TGCGCCAGCAGCCAAGGGACACAGTCCTACGAGCAGTACTTC.

The V gene is TRBV19, the J gene TRBJ1-5, with no clear D. The CDR3 runs to 13 residues. CDR1 and CDR2 (germline): LNHDA, SQIVND (reference sequence). V lost 7 bases, J lost 0 bases, and 7 bases lay in between. CDR3 nucleotides: TGTGCCAGTACCCCCGGTAGCAATCAGCCCCAGCATTTT. It codes for CASTPGSNQPQHF.

The chain employs TRBV19 and TRBJ1-6; D remains unclear. The germline V and J ends were trimmed by 6 bases and 1 base, with 13 bases remaining between them. The CDR3 is 16 residues long. The germline gives CDR1 LNHDA, CDR2 SQIVND (reference sequence). The CDR3 loop reads CASRVDRASYNSPLHF. Here the CDR3 DNA reads TGTGCCAGTAGAGTTGACCGAGCGTCCTATAATTCACCCCTCCACTTT.

This sequence joins TRBV2 and TRBJ2-1, with D possibly being TRBD1 (6 bases). The V end lost 6 bases, the J end lost 7 bases, and 10 bases lay between the germline ends. CDR1 is SNHLY, CDR2 FYNNEI, per germline. The CDR3 totals 12 residues. This CDR3 is CASRDQGNEQFF. CDR3 bases: TGTGCCAGCAGAGACCAGGGGAATGAGCAGTTCTTC.